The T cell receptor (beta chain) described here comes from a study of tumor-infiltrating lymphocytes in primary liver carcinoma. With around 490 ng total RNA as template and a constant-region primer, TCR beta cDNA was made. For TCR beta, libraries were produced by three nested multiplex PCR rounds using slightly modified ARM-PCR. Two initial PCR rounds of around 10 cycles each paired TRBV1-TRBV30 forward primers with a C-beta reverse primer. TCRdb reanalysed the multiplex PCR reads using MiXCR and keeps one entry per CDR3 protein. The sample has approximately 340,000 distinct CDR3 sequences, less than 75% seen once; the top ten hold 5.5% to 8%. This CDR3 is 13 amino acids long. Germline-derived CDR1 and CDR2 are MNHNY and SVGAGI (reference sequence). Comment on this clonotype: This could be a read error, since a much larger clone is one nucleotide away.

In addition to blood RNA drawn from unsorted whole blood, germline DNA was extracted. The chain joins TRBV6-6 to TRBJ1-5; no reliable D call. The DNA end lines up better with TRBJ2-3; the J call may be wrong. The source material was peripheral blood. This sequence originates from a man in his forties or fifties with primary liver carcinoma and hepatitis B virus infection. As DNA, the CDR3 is TGTGCCAGCAGTTACTCTAACGGCCAGCCCCAGTATTTT. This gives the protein CASSYSNGQPQYF.